This TCR beta chain was profiled in a study of OX40 agonist ivuxolimab in advanced cancers. Clones were sequenced by immunoSEQ multiplex PCR, and TCRdb holds only the in-frame ones, with some missing. The table records 55,000 to 75,000 clones, 75% to 90% of them present only once. This CDR3 is 16 amino acids long. V was clipped by 7 bases and J by 0 bases; unmatched bases: 7. Germline assignment: CDR1 MDHEN and CDR2 SYDVKM. Source: CD4+ or CD8+ T cells sorted from blood, taken in a trial of the OX40 agonist ivuxolimab. This receptor was identified in an adult with an advanced solid tumor such as melanoma, head and neck, liver or kidney cancer. J is TRBJ1-4 and V is TRBV28; 8 bases are a match to TRBD1. Here the CDR3 reads CASTTGGSATNEKLFF. As DNA, the CDR3 is TGTGCCAGCACAACAGGGGGGTCGGCAACTAATGAAAAACTGTTTTTT. Full variable domain (remainder filled in from reference TRBV28 and TRBJ1-4): DVKVTQSSRYLVKRTGEKVFLECVQDMDHENMFWYRQDPGLGLRLIYFSYDVKMKEKGDIPEGYSVSREKKERFSLILESASTNQTSMYLCASTTGGSATNEKLFFGSGTQLSVL.